These 14 T cell receptor beta chains originate from one sample sequenced in a study of T cell responses to AZD1222 COVID-19 vaccine. TCRdb's copy holds only in-frame clones and misses some; the assay was immunoSEQ multiplex PCR. Of about 83,000 clones in the sample, approximately 85% were seen once. This specimen was peripheral blood, taken 28 days after the second AZD1222 dose. Receptors were obtained from an adult who received the AZD1222 COVID-19 vaccine.

The genes are TRBV27 and TRBJ2-7; 9 bases agree with TRBD1. The germline V gene encodes CDR1 MNHEY and CDR2 SMNVEV (reference sequence). The junction had 1 base not matched to a gene; V was cut back by 5 bases and J by 2 bases. CDR3 length: 13 amino acids. Here the CDR3 reads CASSRDRAYEQYF. CDR3 coding DNA: TGTGCCAGCAGTAGGGACAGGGCCTACGAGCAGTACTTC.

A single count supports this clone. The chain is built from TRBV28 and TRBJ1-2; TRBD1 agrees at 7 bases. CDR3 size: 14 residues. Germline V gene data show CDR1 as MDHEN and CDR2 as SYDVKM. Losses at the gene ends were 8 bases for V and 5 bases for J; bases not matched to a gene: 11. The CDR3 DNA reads as TGTGCCAGCCTCTCAGACAGGGATGTATATGGCTACACCTTC. Translating it yields CASLSDRDVYGYTF.

The V call is TRBV28, the J call TRBJ1-4; perhaps TRBD1 as D (6 bases). The V end lost 5 bases, the J end lost 5 bases, and 18 bases lay between the germline ends. The germline CDR1 and CDR2 sequences are MDHEN and SYDVKM. This CDR3 comprises 16 residues. CDR3 protein: CASSGPTGLGNEKLFF. The CDR3 region has the DNA TGTGCCAGCAGTGGTCCAACAGGGTTGGGGAATGAAAAACTGTTTTTT.

The chain couples TRBV11-2 to TRBJ2-5; unclear D gene. Trimming pared 5 bases from V and 5 bases from J, leaving 6 bases between. Per the germline V gene, CDR1 is SGHAT and CDR2 is FQNNGV. The CDR3 loop spans 11 amino acids. The CDR3 DNA reads TGTGCCAGCAGCGTCGGGGAGACCCAGTACTTC. It is translated as CASSVGETQYF.

J is TRBJ1-3 and V is TRBV27, with D perhaps TRBD1 (5 bases). Germline V gives CDR1 MNHEY, CDR2 SMNVEV (reference sequence). The CDR3 covers 15 residues. V was cut by 0 bases and J by 8 bases, with 14 bases left in between. This CDR3 is CASSLSTWGGDTIYF. The CDR3 DNA is TGTGCCAGCAGTTTATCTACCTGGGGCGGTGACACCATATATTTT.

V is TRBV5-8 and J is TRBJ2-7; no firm D call. This CDR3 contains 12 residues. Trimming pared 4 bases from V and 6 bases from J, leaving 11 bases between. Germline V gene sequence: CDR1 SGHTS, CDR2 YDEGEE. Here the CDR3 reads CASSLWGAEQYF. In DNA, the CDR3 is TGTGCCAGCAGCCTATGGGGTGCCGAGCAGTACTTC. Filled out from reference TRBV5-8 and TRBJ2-7, the complete variable domain reads EAGVTQSPTHLIKTRGQQATLRCSPISGHTSVYWYQQALGLGLQFLLWYDEGEERNRGNFPPRFSGRQFPNYSSELNVNALELEDSALYLCASSLWGAEQYFGPGTRLTVT.

The chain's CDR3 is CASSHLPTGGYYGYTF. CDR3 DNA sequence: TGTGCCAGCAGCCATCTCCCCACGGGGGGCTACTATGGCTACACCTTC. The chain combines TRBV14 with TRBJ1-2; a possible D gene is TRBD1 (6 bases). V lost 3 bases and J 3 bases, leaving 17 bases between the germline ends. The CDR3 covers 16 residues. Germline assignment: CDR1 SGHDN and CDR2 FVKESK.

DNA for the CDR3: TGTGCCAGCTCACCTGGGCAGGCGGATAATTCACCCCTCCACTTT. This gives the protein CASSPGQADNSPLHF. The V and J genes are TRBV18 and TRBJ1-6; no firm D call. The germline V and J ends were trimmed by 3 bases and 5 bases, with 11 bases remaining between them. Germline V gene data show CDR1 as KGHSH and CDR2 as LQKENI. This CDR3 has 15 amino acids.

This clone showed up just once. The rearrangement links TRBV9 to TRBJ1-1; 7 bases are shared with TRBD1. The CDR3 is made up of 15 amino acids. Germline lookup yields CDR1 SGDLS and CDR2 YYNGEE. J gave up 0 bases and V 3 bases, and 5 bases lay outside the gene matches. The CDR3 here is CASSAKGAMNTEAFF. CDR3 sequence (DNA): TGTGCCAGCAGCGCGAAGGGGGCTATGAACACTGAAGCTTTCTTT.

This rearrangement joins TRBV2 to TRBJ2-7, with 12 bases lining up with TRBD1. The CDR3 is 15 amino acids. The germline V gene encodes CDR1 SNHLY and CDR2 FYNNEI. Trimming took 4 bases from V and 6 from J; bases not matched to a gene: 7. CDR3 DNA: TGTGCCAGCAGTGTGATCGGGACAGGGGGCGGCGAGCAGTACTTC. As protein: CASSVIGTGGGEQYF.

The genes are TRBV24-1 and TRBJ2-5; 10 positions match TRBD2. J lost 5 bases, V lost 5 bases, and 7 bases had no gene match. The CDR3 totals 15 residues. The germline CDR1 and CDR2 sequences are KGHDR and SFDVKD. The CDR3 protein is CATSAVAGGLETQYF. The CDR3 bases are TGTGCCACCAGTGCCGTAGCGGGGGGTCTCGAGACCCAGTACTTC.

The chain joins TRBV28 to TRBJ2-7, with 9 bases matching TRBD2. With 5 bases clipped from V and 4 bases from J, the junction kept 9 bases outside the gene matches. The CDR3 is 15 amino acids. From germline, CDR1 is MDHEN and CDR2 SYDVKM. CDR3 bases: TGTGCCAGCAGTGCCCAAGCGGGAGGCGGGTACGAGCAGTACTTC. Its protein is CASSAQAGGGYEQYF.

This clone was seen only a few times. This chain joins TRBV4-2 and TRBJ2-7; D unclear. The ends were cut back, 4 bases at V and 2 bases at J, with 6 bases in the middle. CDR3 length: 12 amino acids. Germline assignment: CDR1 LGHNA and CDR2 YNFKEQ. CDR3 DNA sequence: TGTGCCAGCAGCCCGGACGCCTACGAGCAGTACTTC. This sequence encodes CASSPDAYEQYF.

J is TRBJ2-7 and V is TRBV5-1; 7 nucleotides line up with TRBD1. Germline values: CDR1 SGHRS, CDR2 YFSETQ. The CDR3 runs 17 residues. The V gene end was trimmed by 0 bases and the J gene end by 2 bases; junction bases not matched to a gene: 11. The CDR3 is CASSLAPPTGRTYEQYF. CDR3 bases: TGCGCCAGCAGCTTGGCCCCACCGACAGGGCGTACCTACGAGCAGTACTTC.